The 3 T cell receptor beta chains presented below share a single source sample, sequenced in a study of blood T cells in healthy people across ages. Then a second PCR, running roughly 7 to 11 cycles, was carried out with a sample-barcoded 5' primer and a J-beta primer mix. TCRdb redid the calling of the 5' RACE reads with MiXCR, one entry per CDR3 protein. The repertoire includes over 700,000 distinct CDR3 sequences, 25% of them detected once, and more than 7.5% sits in the top ten. The same sample was also used in a study of T cells of mothers and their children.

The material sequenced was blood. The receptors here all came from a boy aged 5-17 years in good health.

This chain joins TRBV20-1 and TRBJ2-5; 10 bases agree with TRBD2. The V segment lost 0 bases and the J segment 0 bases; nucleotides outside the gene matches: 4. Germline values: CDR1 DFQATT, CDR2 SNEGSKA (reference sequence). The CDR3 sequence is 16 residues long. CDR3 sequence: CSARDPLAGNQETQYF. In DNA form, the CDR3 reads TGCAGTGCTAGAGATCCACTAGCGGGAAACCAAGAGACCCAGTACTTC.

This chain links TRBV7-2 with TRBJ1-2; no firm D call. Germline values: CDR1 SGHTA, CDR2 FQGNSA. This CDR3 has 11 residues. Deletions cut 5 bases from V and 7 bases from J, with 8 bases between. CDR3 sequence: CASSPLGGYTF. The CDR3 nucleotides are TGTGCCAGCAGCCCGCTGGGTGGCTACACCTTC.

This chain joins TRBV7-2 and TRBJ2-1, with 15 bases lining up with TRBD2. The CDR3 totals 19 residues. V trimming: 5 bases; J trimming: 4 bases; junction bases outside the gene matches: 12. From germline, CDR1 is SGHTA and CDR2 FQGNSA. CDR3 protein: CASSRQTGTSGRSYNEQFF. In nucleotides, the CDR3 is TGTGCCAGCAGCCGACAGACCGGGACTAGCGGGAGGTCGTACAATGAGCAGTTCTTC.